The 4 T cell receptor beta chains presented below share a single source sample, sequenced in a study of human T cells and chemical hapten exposure. Via MiXCR, TCRdb re-called the RACE reads, giving one row per CDR3 protein. The sample consists of some 190,000 distinct CDR3 sequences, about 22% of them appearing once. The time point denotes: patch test 1, 2 weeks after DPC sensitization. Described treatment: therapeutic diphenylcyclopropenone sensitization with weekly scalp DPC. This material consisted of whole blood, taken in connection with sensitization to the hapten diphenylcyclopropenone (DPC). The origin of the receptors is a woman aged 50 to 60 with alopecia areata. Some clones in this sample may be carry-over from other donors' samples.

The table lists this clonotype with a few counts. The genes are TRBV5-1 and TRBJ1-2; 7 bases are a match to TRBD1. V trimming: 4 bases; J trimming: 8 bases; junction bases outside the gene matches: 17. Germline lookup yields CDR1 SGHRS and CDR2 YFSETQ. The CDR3 sequence is 16 residues long. CDR3 sequence reads: CASSPLTGTGTHGYTF. CDR3 in DNA: TGCGCCAGCAGCCCCCTGACAGGGACCGGGACCCACGGCTACACCTTC.

The gene calls are TRBV10-3 and TRBJ1-5; TRBD1 aligns across 9 bases. The CDR3 totals 16 residues. Germline V gene data show CDR1 as ENHRY and CDR2 as SYGVKD. The trim removed 3 bases at V and 6 bases at J, leaving 9 bases unmatched. CDR3 amino acids: CAISDSDRGVGQPQHF. The CDR3 coding sequence is TGTGCCATCAGTGATTCGGACAGGGGAGTCGGTCAGCCCCAGCATTTT.

This clonotype was found a few times. The chain employs TRBV14 and TRBJ2-1, with 8 nucleotides matching TRBD2. Trimming took 0 bases from V and 7 from J; bases not matched to a gene: 11. The CDR3 totals 17 residues. The germline CDR1 and CDR2 sequences are SGHDN and FVKESK. The CDR3 DNA sequence: TGTGCCAGCAGCCAAGATATACTGGCGGGAGGAGGTAATGAGCAGTTCTTC. It translates to CASSQDILAGGGNEQFF.

This clonotype has more than one count but fewer than ten. J is TRBJ2-2 and V is TRBV4-2; a possible D gene is TRBD2 (5 bases). The CDR3 covers 16 residues. Per the germline V gene, CDR1 is LGHNA and CDR2 is YNFKEQ. With 0 bases removed from V and 7 bases from J, the gap between germline ends came to 15 bases. The CDR3 DNA reads as TGTGCCAGCAGCCAAGATAGGGCGTGGAGGAGCGGGGAGCTGTTTTTT. Its protein is CASSQDRAWRSGELFF.